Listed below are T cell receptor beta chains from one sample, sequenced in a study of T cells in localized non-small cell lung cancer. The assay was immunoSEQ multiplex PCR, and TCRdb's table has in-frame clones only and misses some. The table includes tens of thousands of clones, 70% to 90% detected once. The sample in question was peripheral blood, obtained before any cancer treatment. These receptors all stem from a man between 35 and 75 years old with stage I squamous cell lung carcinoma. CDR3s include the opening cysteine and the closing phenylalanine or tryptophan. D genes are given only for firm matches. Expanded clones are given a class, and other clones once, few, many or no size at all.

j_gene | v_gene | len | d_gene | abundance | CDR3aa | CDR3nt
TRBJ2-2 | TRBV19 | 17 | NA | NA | CASSWRGSRGDTGELFF | TGTGCCAGTAGCTGGCGGGGATCTAGAGGTGACACCGGGGAGCTGTTTTTT
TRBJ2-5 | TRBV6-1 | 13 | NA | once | CASSEVGLETQYF | TGTGCCAGCAGTGAAGTTGGGTTGGAGACCCAGTACTTC
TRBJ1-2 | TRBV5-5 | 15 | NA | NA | CASSPAADLNYGYTF | TGTGCCAGCAGCCCCGCGGCGGACCTCAACTATGGCTACACCTTC
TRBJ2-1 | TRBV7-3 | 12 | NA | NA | CASSLGTREQFF | TGTGCCAGCAGCCTGGGAACTAGAGAGCAGTTCTTC
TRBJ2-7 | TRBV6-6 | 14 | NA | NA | CASSYDRTSYEQYF | TGTGCCAGCAGTTACGACAGAACCTCCTACGAGCAGTACTTC
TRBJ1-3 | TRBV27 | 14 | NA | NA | CASSLQGSGNTIYF | TGTGCCAGCAGTCTACAGGGATCTGGAAACACCATATATTTT
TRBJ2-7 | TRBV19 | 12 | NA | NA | CASSMRGYEQYF | TGTGCCAGTAGTATGCGGGGCTACGAGCAGTACTTC
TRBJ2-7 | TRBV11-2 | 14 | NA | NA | CASIENRGPYEQYF | TGTGCCAGCATAGAGAATAGAGGACCCTACGAGCAGTACTTC
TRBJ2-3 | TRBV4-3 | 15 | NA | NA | CASSQGESYTDTQYF | TGCGCCAGCAGCCAGGGTGAGAGTTACACAGATACGCAGTATTTT
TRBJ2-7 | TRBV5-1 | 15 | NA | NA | CASSSRAEPSYEQYF | TGCGCCAGCAGTTCCCGGGCGGAACCTTCCTACGAGCAGTACTTC
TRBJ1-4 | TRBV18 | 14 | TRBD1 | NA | CASSGGQPNEKLFF | TGTGCCAGCTCAGGGGGACAGCCTAATGAAAAACTGTTTTTT
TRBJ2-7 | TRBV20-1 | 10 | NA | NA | CSASYYEQYF | TGCAGTGCTTCCTACTACGAGCAGTACTTC
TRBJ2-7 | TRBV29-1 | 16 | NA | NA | CSAHGPGRLGSYEQYF | TGCAGCGCCCATGGACCCGGCAGGCTAGGATCCTACGAGCAGTACTTC
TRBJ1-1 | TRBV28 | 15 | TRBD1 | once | CASSSLGEGAREAFF | TGTGCCAGCAGTAGTTTAGGAGAGGGGGCCAGGGAGGCTTTCTTT
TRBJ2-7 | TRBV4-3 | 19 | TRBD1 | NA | CASSQDLVLGTGGAYEQYF | TGCGCCAGCAGCCAAGACCTAGTCTTAGGGACAGGGGGTGCCTACGAGCAGTACTTC